The entry below gives a single T cell receptor (beta chain) sequence along with its context. Clones were sequenced by immunoSEQ multiplex PCR, and TCRdb holds only the in-frame ones, with some missing. The sample holds fewer than 250,000 clones, roughly 83% seen once. The CDR3 covers 14 residues. Germline CDR1 reads MNHEY; CDR2 reads SMNVEV (reference sequence). The V gene lost 6 bases and the J gene lost 8 bases, with 19 bases spanning the gap. The data were obtained in a study of blood T cell repertoires in COVID-19. The rearrangement joins TRBV27 to TRBJ1-2; D possibly corresponds to TRBD1 (6 bases). Sequencing input: PBMCs or T cells enriched from blood (not recorded which). The sequence derives from a woman under 40 who had recovered from COVID-19. CDR3 sequence reads: CASRFEPNREGYTF. CDR3 nucleotide sequence: TGTGCCAGCAGGTTCGAACCTAACAGGGAAGGCTACACCTTC.